This paragraph reports one TCR beta chain. The source of the sample is a study of blood T cell repertoires in COVID-19. The protocol was immunoSEQ multiplex PCR, while the TCRdb copy is restricted to in-frame clones and leaves out a portion. The sample shows about 140,000 clones, 80% to 90% of them seen only once. The sample consisted of peripheral blood. The sequence was collected from a man aged 55 to 69 with active or convalescent COVID-19.

The chain's CDR3 is CASSYEVNTEAFF. The CDR3 DNA sequence: TGTGCCAGCAGTTACGAGGTGAACACTGAAGCTTTCTTT. The chain has TRBV6-5 and TRBJ1-1; no reliable D call. The CDR3 covers 13 residues. Trimming cost V 2 bases and J 0 bases, with 4 bases left between them. Germline lookup yields CDR1 MNHEY and CDR2 SVGAGI.